The sequence of this TCR beta chain was determined in a study of CD8 T cells in ankylosing spondylitis. Study-level findings and limits: Clones linked to disease, bearing a CD8+ phenotype, were relatively rare in peripheral blood. Earlier literature documents some of the motif variants in reactive arthritis synovial fluid and blood. Matched ankylosing spondylitis synovial fluid reportedly showed significant enrichment of disease-linked clones.

This clonotype was observed a few times. No antigen is known for it. After removal of 0 bases from V and 4 bases from J, the junction contained 10 bases not matched to a gene. The germline CDR1 and CDR2 sequences are SQVTM and ANQGSEA. This CDR3 has 16 residues. 5'-RACE, quantitative and with molecular barcodes, yielded the TCR beta libraries. TCRdb reprocessed the 5' RACE reads with MiXCR, giving one entry per CDR3 protein. The repertoire has nearly 250,000 distinct CDR3 sequences, 32% of them found once; the top ten carry about 4.2%. This TCR derives from a male donor with ankylosing spondylitis or in good health (not recorded which). V and J are TRBV29-1 and TRBJ1-2, with 8 bases fitting TRBD1. The material sequenced was blood, either unsorted or a sorted T cell fraction (not recorded which). As DNA, the CDR3 is TGCAGCGTTGAAGATCCATCGACAGGGGCAAGCTATGGCTACACCTTC. Protein product: CSVEDPSTGASYGYTF.